This is a list of T cell receptor beta chains from one sample in a study of regulatory T cells in long-lasting Graves disease. TCRdb ran MiXCR on the multiplex PCR reads and lists one entry per CDR3 protein. Of 400,000 or so distinct CDR3 sequences in the sample, around 20% were seen once. The sequenced sample was peripheral blood mononuclear cells (PBMCs), obtained when the disease was refractory, from a patient treated with antithyroid drugs. The receptors come from a female donor with Graves disease. Each CDR3 is given with its conserved first and last residue. Each record gives: V gene, clone size, D gene, J gene, CDR3 protein, CDR3 DNA. The D gene is left open where the match is weak. Clone size is stated in some rows and not others, as once, few, many or a class when expanded.

v_gene: TRBV29-1; abundance: few; d_gene: TRBD1; j_gene: TRBJ1-1; CDR3aa: CSVPLVRGREGTEAFF; CDR3nt: TGCAGCGTTCCCCTGGTCAGGGGGCGCGAGGGCACTGAAGCTTTCTTT
v_gene: TRBV20-1; abundance: few; d_gene: NA; j_gene: TRBJ2-4; CDR3aa: CSASGTIAKNIQYF; CDR3nt: TGCAGTGCTAGCGGGACGATAGCCAAAAACATTCAGTACTTC
v_gene: TRBV11-2; abundance: many; d_gene: TRBD2; j_gene: TRBJ2-7; CDR3aa: CASSLRTSGTYEQYF; CDR3nt: TGTGCCAGCAGCCTGAGGACTAGCGGAACCTACGAGCAGTACTTC
v_gene: TRBV28; abundance: many; d_gene: NA; j_gene: TRBJ1-5; CDR3aa: CASSLGILLPQHF; CDR3nt: TGTGCCAGCAGCTTGGGGATTTTGCTGCCCCAGCATTTT
v_gene: TRBV7-2; abundance: many; d_gene: TRBD2; j_gene: TRBJ2-5; CDR3aa: CASSRGTSETQYF; CDR3nt: TGTGCCAGCAGCAGGGGGACTAGCGAGACCCAGTACTTC
v_gene: TRBV2; abundance: many; d_gene: TRBD1; j_gene: TRBJ2-7; CDR3aa: CASSVPGQGSYEQYF; CDR3nt: TGTGCCAGCAGCGTCCCGGGACAGGGGTCCTACGAGCAGTACTTC
v_gene: TRBV30; abundance: many; d_gene: NA; j_gene: TRBJ1-4; CDR3aa: CASPSRDSSEKLFF; CDR3nt: TGTGCCTCACCATCCCGGGACTCAAGTGAAAAACTGTTTTTT
v_gene: TRBV11-2; abundance: NA; d_gene: NA; j_gene: TRBJ1-3; CDR3aa: CASSLVADPNTIYF; CDR3nt: TGTGCCAGCAGCTTAGTAGCGGATCCAAACACCATATATTTT
v_gene: TRBV6-1; abundance: many; d_gene: NA; j_gene: TRBJ2-7; CDR3aa: CASSDPDILSYEQYF; CDR3nt: TGTGCCAGCAGTGACCCGGACATACTCTCCTACGAGCAGTACTTC
v_gene: TRBV20-1; abundance: many; d_gene: NA; j_gene: TRBJ1-1; CDR3aa: CSARDRLRLSMNTEAFF; CDR3nt: TGCAGTGCTAGAGACCGTCTACGGTTAAGCATGAACACTGAAGCTTTCTTT
v_gene: TRBV7-3; abundance: NA; d_gene: NA; j_gene: TRBJ2-5; CDR3aa: CASSFLGLQGTGEAQYF; CDR3nt: TGTGCCAGCAGCTTTCTGGGGTTACAGGGCACGGGAGAGGCCCAGTACTTC
v_gene: TRBV7-9; abundance: NA; d_gene: TRBD1; j_gene: TRBJ2-7; CDR3aa: CASSSGDRAYEQYF; CDR3nt: TGTGCCAGCAGCAGTGGGGACAGAGCCTACGAGCAGTACTTC
v_gene: TRBV14; abundance: NA; d_gene: NA; j_gene: TRBJ1-5; CDR3aa: CASSQDPAQPQHF; CDR3nt: TGTGCCAGCAGCCAAGATCCGGCTCAGCCCCAGCATTTT
v_gene: TRBV6-1; abundance: few; d_gene: NA; j_gene: TRBJ2-6; CDR3aa: CAFPGGGSGANVLTF; CDR3nt: TGTGCGTTTCCCGGTGGAGGGTCTGGGGCCAACGTCCTGACTTTC
v_gene: TRBV7-8; abundance: few; d_gene: NA; j_gene: TRBJ2-2; CDR3aa: CASSLPLLDTNTGELFF; CDR3nt: TGTGCCAGCAGCCTACCCCTCCTCGACACGAACACCGGGGAGCTGTTTTTT
v_gene: TRBV13; abundance: many; d_gene: NA; j_gene: TRBJ2-5; CDR3aa: CASSEETGSGKTQYF; CDR3nt: TGTGCCAGCAGCGAAGAGACAGGCTCCGGGAAGACCCAGTACTTC
v_gene: TRBV4-1; abundance: NA; d_gene: TRBD2; j_gene: TRBJ2-2; CDR3aa: CASSQSLGGSFGELFF; CDR3nt: TGCGCCAGCAGCCAATCGTTGGGCGGGAGTTTCGGGGAGCTGTTTTTT
v_gene: TRBV7-9; abundance: many; d_gene: NA; j_gene: TRBJ2-7; CDR3aa: CASGRGHEQYF; CDR3nt: TGTGCCAGCGGCAGAGGCCACGAGCAGTACTTC
v_gene: TRBV25-1; abundance: few; d_gene: TRBD1; j_gene: TRBJ2-7; CDR3aa: CASSGLSDNRGYEQYF; CDR3nt: TGTGCCAGCAGTGGCCTTTCAGATAACAGGGGCTACGAGCAGTACTTC
v_gene: TRBV5-6; abundance: NA; d_gene: NA; j_gene: TRBJ2-5; CDR3aa: CASSLGNGPMETQYF; CDR3nt: TGTGCCAGCAGCTTGGGTAATGGGCCTATGGAGACCCAGTACTTC